This TCR beta chain was documented in a study of T cell repertoires in cytomegalovirus infection. The germline gives CDR1 SGHTA, CDR2 FQGNSA. Trimming removed 1 base from V and 2 bases from J; junction bases left unmatched: 5. The CDR3 has 16 residues. The sample holds many counts of this clonotype. TCRdb redid the calling of the reads with MiXCR, one entry per CDR3 protein. The sample lists about 190,000 distinct CDR3 sequences; over 25% were seen once. Sequencing was done on a sample of PBMCs. This TCR was sampled from a human donor in good health (CMV status not recorded). Some clones in this sample may be carry-over from other donors' samples. V gene TRBV7-2 combines with J gene TRBJ1-1; 9 bases agree with TRBD1. The CDR3 spells CASSLGPTGGNTEAFF. CDR3 sequence (DNA): TGTGCCAGCAGCTTAGGCCCGACAGGGGGTAACACTGAAGCTTTCTTT. Complete variable domain (other parts from reference TRBV7-2 and TRBJ1-1): GAGVSQSPSNKVTEKGKDVELRCDPISGHTALYWYRQSLGQGLEFLIYFQGNSAPDKSGLPSDRFSAERTGGSVSTLTIQRTQQEDSAVYLCASSLGPTGGNTEAFFGQGTRLTVV.